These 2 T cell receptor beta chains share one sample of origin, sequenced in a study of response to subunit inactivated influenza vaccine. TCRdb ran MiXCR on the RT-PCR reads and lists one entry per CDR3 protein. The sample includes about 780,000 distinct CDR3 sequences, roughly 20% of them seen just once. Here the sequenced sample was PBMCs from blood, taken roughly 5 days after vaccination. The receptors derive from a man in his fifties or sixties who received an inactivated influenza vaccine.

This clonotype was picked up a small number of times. CDR3: CASSALRGSYNEQFF. The CDR3 DNA reads TGTGCCAGCAGCGCGCTCAGGGGGTCCTACAATGAGCAGTTCTTC. V is TRBV9 and J is TRBJ2-1; 7 positions agree with TRBD1. This CDR3 has 15 amino acids. CDR1 is SGDLS and CDR2 is YYNGEE in the germline V gene. V was clipped by 3 bases and J by 1 base; unmatched bases: 4. Full variable domain (missing parts from reference TRBV9 and TRBJ2-1): DSGVTQTPKHLITATGQRVTLRCSPRSGDLSVYWYQQSLDQGLQFLIQYYNGEERAKGNILERFSAQQFPDLHSELNLSSLELGDSALYFCASSALRGSYNEQFFGPGTRLTVL.

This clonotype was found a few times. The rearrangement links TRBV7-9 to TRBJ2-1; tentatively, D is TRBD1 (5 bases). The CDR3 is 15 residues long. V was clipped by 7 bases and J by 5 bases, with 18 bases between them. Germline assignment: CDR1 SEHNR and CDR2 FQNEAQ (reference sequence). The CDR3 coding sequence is TGTGCCAGCATCCCCGGAATAGGGGCAAACAATGAGCAGTTCTTC. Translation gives CASIPGIGANNEQFF.